This TCR beta chain is drawn from a study of T-cell memory formation after mild COVID-19. The CDR3 covers 13 residues. The V gene lost 5 bases and the J gene lost 7 bases, with 15 bases spanning the gap. Per germline, CDR1 LNHNV and CDR2 YYDKDF (reference sequence). MiXCR was run by TCRdb on the 5' RACE reads, yielding one entry per CDR3 protein. The sample shows about 110,000 distinct CDR3 sequences, roughly 12% of them seen only once. This TCR was sampled from an adult woman who had mild COVID-19 (a few samples of this study predate the infection). Cell type and time point are not known. The J gene is TRBJ2-7, the V gene TRBV15; D is ambiguous. Source material: PBMCs or a T cell subset sorted from them (not recorded which). DNA of the CDR3: TGTGCCACCAGCGCCCAAGACGGAGAGGAGCAGTACTTC. Protein product: CATSAQDGEEQYF.